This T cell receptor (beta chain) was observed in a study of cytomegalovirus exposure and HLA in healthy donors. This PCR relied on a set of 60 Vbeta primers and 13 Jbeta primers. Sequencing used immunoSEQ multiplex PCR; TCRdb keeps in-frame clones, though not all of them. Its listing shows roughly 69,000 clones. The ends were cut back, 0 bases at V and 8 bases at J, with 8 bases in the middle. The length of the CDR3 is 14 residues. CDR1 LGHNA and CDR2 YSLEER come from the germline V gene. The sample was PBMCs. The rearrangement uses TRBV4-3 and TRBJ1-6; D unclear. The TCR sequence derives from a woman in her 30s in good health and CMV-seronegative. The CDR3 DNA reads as TGCGCCAGCAGCCAAGATCACAGAGATTCACCCCTCCACTTT. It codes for CASSQDHRDSPLHF.